The 10 T cell receptor beta chains below come from one sample, sequenced in a study of early T cells in non-severe SARS-CoV-2 infection. TCRdb reanalysed the 5' RACE reads using MiXCR and keeps one entry per CDR3 protein. Among 75,000 to 80,000 distinct CDR3 sequences listed, around 10% were seen once. Specimen: whole blood, collected at baseline. These TCRs come from an adult who was a healthcare worker with PCR-confirmed SARS-CoV-2 infection or an uninfected control (not recorded which).

The CDR3 reads CASSQAAGYGYTF. In DNA form, the CDR3 reads TGTGCCAGCAGCCAGGCAGCTGGCTATGGCTACACCTTC. J is TRBJ1-2 and V is TRBV3-1; D is unclear. Germline CDR1 LGHDT, CDR2 YNNKEL (reference sequence). The V end lost 3 bases, the J end lost 4 bases, and 9 bases lay between the germline ends. The CDR3 length is 13 residues.

This clonotype has a count of ten or more. The chain employs TRBV28 and TRBJ2-5; D gene ambiguous. Per germline, CDR1 MDHEN and CDR2 SYDVKM. The length of the CDR3 is 10 residues. Trimming pared 8 bases from V and 9 bases from J, leaving 10 bases between. CDR3 nucleotides: TGTGCCAGCGGAGCCGGTGCCCAGTACTTC. Its translation is CASGAGAQYF.

This clonotype showed up just a few times. The chain links TRBV20-1 to TRBJ1-4; the D is unclear. CDR3 length: 15 residues. Trimming left V 6 bases short and J 8 bases short, with 22 bases between. CDR1 is DFQATT, CDR2 SNEGSKA, per germline (reference sequence). DNA of the CDR3: TGCAGTGCCCAACCCTGGGTGCTTGCGGGGGAAAAACTGTTTTTT. Its protein is CSAQPWVLAGEKLFF.

This clonotype was counted only a few times. The rearrangement joins TRBV6-1 to TRBJ1-2; 8 bases are a match to TRBD1. Germline-derived CDR1 and CDR2 are MNHNS and SASEGT. The CDR3 is 16 residues long. V lost 0 bases, J lost 4 bases, and 7 bases stayed unmatched. CDR3 sequence reads: CASSEAGTGELYGYTF. CDR3 DNA sequence: TGTGCCAGCAGTGAAGCCGGGACAGGAGAGCTCTATGGCTACACCTTC.

This clonotype has a single count. This clone may be a read error of a much larger clone one base away. This chain links TRBV7-3 with TRBJ2-5; D remains ambiguous. From germline, CDR1 is SGHTA and CDR2 FQGTGA. This CDR3 contains 13 residues. This CDR3 is CAGSPARQETQYF. The DNA for the CDR3 is TGTGCCGGCAGCCCAGCGAGACAAGAGACCCAGTACTTC.

V usage is TRBV18 and J usage is TRBJ2-3; TRBD1 agrees at 9 bases. V trimming: 2 bases; J trimming: 3 bases; junction bases outside the gene matches: 6. Germline V gives CDR1 KGHSH, CDR2 LQKENI. CDR3 length: 16 residues. This chain's CDR3 is CASSPGTGSPTDTQYF. Here the CDR3 DNA reads TGTGCCAGCTCACCAGGGACAGGGTCCCCAACAGATACGCAGTATTTT.

The chain carries TRBV2 and TRBJ2-2, with D possibly TRBD2 on 6 matching bases. Germline V lookup: CDR1 SNHLY, CDR2 FYNNEI. The CDR3 covers 14 residues. Trimming shortened V by 6 bases and J by 6 bases, and 14 bases separated the two germline ends. The CDR3 bases are TGTGCCAGCAGGGATACAGGAGGGTCCGGGGAGCTGTTTTTT. Its protein product is CASRDTGGSGELFF.

A few counts support this clonotype. This chain uses TRBV4-1 with TRBJ1-2, with D perhaps matching TRBD1 (6 bases). From germline, CDR1 is MGHRA and CDR2 YSYEKL. V lost 1 base and J lost 7, with 13 bases in between. The CDR3 runs 14 residues. Written as DNA, the CDR3 is TGCGCCAGCAGCCAAGTGTCAGGGGCGGGTGGCTACACCTTC. Protein product: CASSQVSGAGGYTF.

The chain carries TRBV5-1 and TRBJ1-1; D is undetermined. The CDR3 consists of 15 residues. Trimming took off 0 bases at V and 1 base at J, with 10 bases between the two ends. Germline V lookup: CDR1 SGHRS, CDR2 YFSETQ. The CDR3 reads CASSLVSGPNTEAFF. Written as DNA, the CDR3 is TGCGCCAGCAGCTTGGTGAGCGGGCCGAACACTGAAGCTTTCTTT.

Many counts were recorded for this clonotype. The chain links TRBV7-8 to TRBJ1-1, with unresolved D. Trimming removed 5 bases from V and 1 base from J, with 8 bases in between. Looked up from germline, CDR1 is SGHVS and CDR2 is FQNEAQ. The CDR3 loop spans 13 amino acids. In DNA form, the CDR3 reads TGTGCCAGCAGCGTTGACGAGAACACTGAAGCTTTCTTT. It translates to CASSVDENTEAFF.